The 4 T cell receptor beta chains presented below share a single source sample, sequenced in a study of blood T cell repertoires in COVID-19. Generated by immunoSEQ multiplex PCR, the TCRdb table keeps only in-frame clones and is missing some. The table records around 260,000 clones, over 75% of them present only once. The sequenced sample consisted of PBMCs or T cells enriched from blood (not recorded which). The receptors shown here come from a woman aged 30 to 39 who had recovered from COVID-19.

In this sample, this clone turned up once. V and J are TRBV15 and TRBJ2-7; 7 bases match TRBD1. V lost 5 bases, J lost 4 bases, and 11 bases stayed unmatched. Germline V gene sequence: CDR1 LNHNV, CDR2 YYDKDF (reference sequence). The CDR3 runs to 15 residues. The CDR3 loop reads CATSGRSGQSYEQYF. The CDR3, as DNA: TGTGCCACCAGCGGCCGCTCGGGACAGAGTTACGAGCAGTACTTC.

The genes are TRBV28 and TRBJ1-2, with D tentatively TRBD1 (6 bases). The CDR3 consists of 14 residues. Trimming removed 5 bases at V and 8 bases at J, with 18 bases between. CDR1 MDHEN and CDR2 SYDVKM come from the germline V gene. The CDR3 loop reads CASSILDRWMGYTF. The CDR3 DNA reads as TGTGCCAGCAGTATTCTCGACAGGTGGATGGGCTACACCTTC.

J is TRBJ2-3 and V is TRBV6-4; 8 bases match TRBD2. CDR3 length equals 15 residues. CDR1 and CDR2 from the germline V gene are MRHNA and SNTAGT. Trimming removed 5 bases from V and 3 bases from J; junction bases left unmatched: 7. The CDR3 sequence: CASSLRGGETDTQYF. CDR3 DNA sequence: TGTGCCAGCAGTCTCCGGGGGGGGGAAACAGATACGCAGTATTTT.

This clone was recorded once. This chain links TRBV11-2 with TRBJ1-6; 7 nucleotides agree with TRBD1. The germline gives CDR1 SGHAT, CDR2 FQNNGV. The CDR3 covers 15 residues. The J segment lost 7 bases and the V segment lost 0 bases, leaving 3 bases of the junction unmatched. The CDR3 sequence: CASSLETGLNSPLHF. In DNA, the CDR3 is TGTGCCAGCAGCTTAGAGACAGGGCTCAATTCACCCCTCCACTTT.